This TCR beta chain was captured by sequencing in a study of blood T cell repertoires in COVID-19. Background on the study: Sites in the United States, Italy and Spain provided acute and convalescent COVID-19 samples. PBMCs, B-cell-depleted T cells, or T cells provided the cDNA or gDNA that made up the material.

In the original processing: Amplifying reference gene primers gave estimates of nucleated cell counts. Data came from immunoSEQ multiplex PCR; TCRdb stores just in-frame clones and leaves some out. For V, J and clone size, that table is used; D and trimming come from the DNA. The table records about 400,000 clones, about nine tenths of them present only once. V lost 4 bases, J lost 2 bases, and 8 bases stayed unmatched. The CDR3 is 17 amino acids. Germline V lookup: CDR1 KGHSY, CDR2 FQNENV. The sample was peripheral blood. The clonotype comes from a woman under 40 with active or convalescent COVID-19. The chain carries TRBV16 and TRBJ1-4, with TRBD1 matching 9 bases. The CDR3 coding sequence is TGTGCCAGCAGCCGAAGACAGGGGGAGTACACTAATGAAAAACTGTTTTTT. Protein: CASSRRQGEYTNEKLFF.